A selection of T cell receptor beta chains follows, all from one sample in a study of radiation and T cells in renal cell carcinoma. Generated by immunoSEQ multiplex PCR, the TCRdb table keeps only in-frame clones and is missing some. Of 70,000 to 80,000 clones in the sample, approximately 86% are singletons; the top ten hold approximately 22%. Sequenced material: blood, taken from a patient whose treatment included radiotherapy and nephrectomy. The receptors derive from a woman between 45 and 60 years old with renal cell carcinoma. Each CDR3 is given with its conserved first and last residue.

length	V	J	CDR3
16	TRBV6-4	TRBJ2-3	CASSDSLAGGPDTQYF
12	TRBV7-2	TRBJ2-3	CASSFRRDTQYF
14	TRBV11-3	TRBJ2-1	CASSSYHSYNEQFF
16	TRBV6-6	TRBJ1-2	CASSLSGQGTIYGYTF
13	TRBV19	TRBJ2-3	CASRDRSQGTQYF
14	TRBV27	TRBJ2-7	CASRAGRESHEQYF
8	TRBV20-1	TRBJ1-2	CSAGGYTF
17	TRBV9	TRBJ1-1	CASSVLGVPPPNTEAFF
12	TRBV5-1	TRBJ2-3	CASSPGSDTQYF
17	TRBV4-1	TRBJ2-1	CASSRYGGGVNYNEQFF
16	TRBV5-1	TRBJ2-1	CASSLVPGGGYNEQFF
12	TRBV7-9	TRBJ2-1	CASSLGRSEQFF